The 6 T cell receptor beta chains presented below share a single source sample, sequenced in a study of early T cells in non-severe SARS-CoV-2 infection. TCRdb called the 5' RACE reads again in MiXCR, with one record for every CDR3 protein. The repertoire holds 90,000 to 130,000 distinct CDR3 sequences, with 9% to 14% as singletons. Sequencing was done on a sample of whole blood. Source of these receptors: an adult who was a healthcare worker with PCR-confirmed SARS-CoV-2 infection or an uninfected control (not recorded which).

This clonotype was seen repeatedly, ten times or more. CDR3 nucleotide sequence: TGTGCCAGCAGCTCGTGGACAGGGGGCATCGACGAGCAGTACTTC. This sequence encodes CASSSWTGGIDEQYF. This chain uses TRBV5-4 with TRBJ2-7, with 11 bases matching TRBD1. After removal of 3 bases from V and 5 bases from J, the junction contained 7 bases not matched to a gene. Germline V CDR1 and CDR2: SGHNT, YYREEE (reference sequence). CDR3 length equals 15 residues. The full variable domain, completed using reference TRBV5-4 and TRBJ2-7, is ETGVTQSPTHLIKTRGQQVTLRCSSQSGHNTVSWYQQALGQGPQFIFQYYREEENGRGNFPPRFSGLQFPNYSSELNVNALELDDSALYLCASSSWTGGIDEQYFGPGTRLTVT.

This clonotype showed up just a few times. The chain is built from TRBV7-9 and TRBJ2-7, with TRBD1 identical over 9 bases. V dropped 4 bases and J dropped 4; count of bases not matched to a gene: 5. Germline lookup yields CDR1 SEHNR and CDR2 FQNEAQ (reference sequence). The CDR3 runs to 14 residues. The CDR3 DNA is TGTGCCAGCAGCTGGGGACAGGGCTTATACGAGCAGTACTTC. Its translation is CASSWGQGLYEQYF.

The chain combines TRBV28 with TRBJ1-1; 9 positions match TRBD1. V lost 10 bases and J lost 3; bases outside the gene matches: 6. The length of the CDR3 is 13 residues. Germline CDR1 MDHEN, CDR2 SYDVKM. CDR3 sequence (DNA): TGTGCCATTGCCGGGACAGGGTACACTGAAGCTTTCTTT. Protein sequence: CAIAGTGYTEAFF.

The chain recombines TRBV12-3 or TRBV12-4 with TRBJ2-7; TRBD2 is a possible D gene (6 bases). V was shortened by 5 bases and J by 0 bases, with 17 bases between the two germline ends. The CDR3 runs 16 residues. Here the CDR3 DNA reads TGTGCCAGCAGTGGGGCGGATAGCGGCATCTCCTACGAGCAGTACTTC. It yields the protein CASSGADSGISYEQYF.

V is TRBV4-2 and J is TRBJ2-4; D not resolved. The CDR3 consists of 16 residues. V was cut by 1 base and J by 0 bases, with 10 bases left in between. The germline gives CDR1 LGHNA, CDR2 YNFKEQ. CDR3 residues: CASSQVSSQAKNIQYF. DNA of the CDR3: TGTGCCAGCAGCCAAGTTTCTAGTCAAGCCAAAAACATTCAGTACTTC.

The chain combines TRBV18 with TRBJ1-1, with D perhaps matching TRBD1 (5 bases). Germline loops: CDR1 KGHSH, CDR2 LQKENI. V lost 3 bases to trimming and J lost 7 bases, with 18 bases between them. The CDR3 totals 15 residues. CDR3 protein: CASSPTQGVILEAFF. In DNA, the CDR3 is TGTGCCAGCTCACCCACCCAGGGAGTAATCCTTGAAGCTTTCTTT.